These T cell receptor beta chains were read from a single sample in a study of regulatory T cells in long-lasting Graves disease. Each CDR3 protein is one row after TCRdb ran MiXCR on the multiplex PCR reads. The sample yields hundreds of thousands of distinct CDR3 sequences, roughly 15% seen once. The sample was also linked to a second study, of T cells in Graves' hyperthyroidism and ophthalmopathy.

Material: peripheral blood mononuclear cells (PBMCs), obtained at new diagnosis, from a patient treated with antithyroid drugs. The receptors shown here come from a woman younger than 45 with Graves disease. Each CDR3 is given with its conserved first and last residue. The D gene is left open where the match is weak. Not every row has a clone size; where given, it reads once, few, many or a size class.

J gene	V gene	D gene	clone size	CDR3 DNA	CDR3 protein
TRBJ2-1	TRBV5-1	-	many	TGTGCCAGCAGCCGGGGCGGTGAGCAGTTCTTC	CASSRGGEQFF
TRBJ2-1	TRBV11-2	TRBD2	many	TGTGCCAGCAGCTTAGTTGCGGGAGCGTCCTACAATGAGCAGTTCTTC	CASSLVAGASYNEQFF
TRBJ1-5	TRBV5-6	-	-	TGTGCCAGCAGCTGGACGGCCGGGGGCAATCAGCCCCAGCATTTT	CASSWTAGGNQPQHF
TRBJ2-7	TRBV7-9	-	many	TGTGCCAGCAGCTTAACGTCGGGGAAACTTTCCTACGAGCAGTACTTC	CASSLTSGKLSYEQYF
TRBJ1-4	TRBV7-2	TRBD1	few	TGTGCCAGCAGCGTTACCGGACAGGGGGGAGAAAAACTGTTTTTT	CASSVTGQGGEKLFF
TRBJ2-7	TRBV5-1	-	-	TGTGCCAGCAGGGAGGAATCCTACGAGCAGTACTTC	CASREESYEQYF
TRBJ2-1	TRBV5-1	-	-	TGCGCCAGCAGCTTGGATGGTACTCGGGTCCGCAATGAGCAGTTCTTC	CASSLDGTRVRNEQFF
TRBJ1-4	TRBV6-1	-	many	TGTGCCAGCAACCAGAAGGGGGGGATTAATGAAAAACTGTTTTTT	CASNQKGGINEKLFF
TRBJ1-2	TRBV18	-	-	TGTGCCAGCTCCCCCACAGGGAACGCCTATGGCTACACCTTC	CASSPTGNAYGYTF
TRBJ1-2	TRBV7-3	-	many	TGTGCCAGCAGCCCCGGGCCTTCTAACTATGGCTACACCTTC	CASSPGPSNYGYTF